Following are 5 T cell receptor beta chains from one sample sequenced in a study of shared clonotypes between healthy human individuals. Generated by immunoSEQ multiplex PCR, the TCRdb table keeps only in-frame clones and is missing some. The sample lists over a million clones, nearly 99% occurring once. Sequencing used naive CD4+ T cells sorted from blood. Sample subset: CD45RA+ positively selected. These receptors were collected from a young man in good health.

In this sample, this clone turned up once. The chain employs TRBV25-1 and TRBJ2-7; TRBD1 matches 10 bases. In germline, CDR1 is MGHDK, CDR2 SYGVNS. CDR3 length: 15 residues. Trimming cost V 2 bases and J 6 bases; bases outside gene matches: 7. CDR3 in DNA: TGTGCCAGCAGTGAACGACAGGGGGCGGTAAGCGAGCAGTACTTC. Translating gives CASSERQGAVSEQYF.

The chain links TRBV4-3 to TRBJ2-3; D may be TRBD2 (6 bases). Trimming took off 1 base at V and 1 base at J, with 12 bases between the two ends. This CDR3 contains 16 residues. Germline CDR1 is LGHNA and CDR2 is YSLEER. CDR3 in DNA: TGCGCCAGCAGCCAAGGTTCCGGGAGAGGCACAGATACGCAGTATTTT. Its protein is CASSQGSGRGTDTQYF.

The chain couples TRBV9 to TRBJ2-2; D gene unclear. Germline V CDR1 and CDR2: SGDLS, YYNGEE. The CDR3 contains 12 residues. Between the trimmed V and J ends, which lost 2 bases and 6 bases, there was a span of 5 bases. The CDR3 sequence is CASSVRAGELFF. The DNA for the CDR3 is TGTGCCAGCAGCGTTAGGGCCGGGGAGCTGTTTTTT.

This chain uses TRBV4-3 with TRBJ1-2; maybe TRBD1 (6 bases). Deletions cut 7 bases from V and 2 bases from J, with 14 bases between. Germline CDR1 and CDR2: LGHNA and YSLEER. The CDR3 totals 14 residues. The CDR3 coding sequence is TGCGCCAGCAAACGTGCCCAGGGGAACTATGGCTACACCTTC. Its translation: CASKRAQGNYGYTF.

As for this clone: This specimen includes other DNA sequences encoding the same CDR3. CDR3 in DNA: TGCAGTGCTAGAGCGAGGGGGACCCAGTACTTC. Protein sequence: CSARARGTQYF. The chain carries TRBV20-1 and TRBJ2-5; D is perhaps TRBD1 or TRBD2 (5 bases each). From germline, CDR1 is DFQATT and CDR2 SNEGSKA (reference sequence). The CDR3 has 11 residues. V lost 1 base, J lost 7 bases, and 7 bases lay in between.